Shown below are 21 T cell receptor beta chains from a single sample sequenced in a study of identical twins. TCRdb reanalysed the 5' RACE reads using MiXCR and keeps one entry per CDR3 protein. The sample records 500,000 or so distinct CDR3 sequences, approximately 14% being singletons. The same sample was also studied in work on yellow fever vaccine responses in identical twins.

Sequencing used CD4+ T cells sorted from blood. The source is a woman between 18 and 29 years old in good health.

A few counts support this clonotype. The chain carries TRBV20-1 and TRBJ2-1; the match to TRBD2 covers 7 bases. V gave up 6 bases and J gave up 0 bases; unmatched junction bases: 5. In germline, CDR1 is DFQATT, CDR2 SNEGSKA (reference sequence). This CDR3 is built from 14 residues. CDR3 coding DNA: TGCAGTGCGCAAACTAGCGACTCCTACAATGAGCAGTTCTTC. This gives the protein CSAQTSDSYNEQFF.

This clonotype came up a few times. The CDR3 DNA reads TGCAGCGTTGGCCAGGGGAATTCCGGGGAGCTGTTTTTT. It encodes CSVGQGNSGELFF. This rearrangement joins TRBV29-1 to TRBJ2-2; a possible D gene is TRBD1 (6 bases). Per germline, CDR1 SQVTM and CDR2 ANQGSEA. The CDR3 is 13 amino acids. Between the trimmed V and J ends, which lost 4 bases and 6 bases, there was a span of 12 bases.

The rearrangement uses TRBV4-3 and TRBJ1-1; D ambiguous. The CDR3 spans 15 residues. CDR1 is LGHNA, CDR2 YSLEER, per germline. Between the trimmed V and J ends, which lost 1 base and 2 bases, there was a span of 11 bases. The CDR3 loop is CASSQGVVHNTEAFF. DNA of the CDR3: TGCGCCAGCAGCCAAGGGGTAGTACATAACACTGAAGCTTTCTTT.

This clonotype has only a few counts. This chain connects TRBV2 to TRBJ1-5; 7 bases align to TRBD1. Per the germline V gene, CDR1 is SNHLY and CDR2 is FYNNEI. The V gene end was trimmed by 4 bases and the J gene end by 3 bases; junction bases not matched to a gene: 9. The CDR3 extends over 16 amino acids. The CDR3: CASSARDSRFNQPQHF. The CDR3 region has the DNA TGTGCCAGCAGTGCTAGGGACAGCCGATTCAATCAGCCCCAGCATTTT.

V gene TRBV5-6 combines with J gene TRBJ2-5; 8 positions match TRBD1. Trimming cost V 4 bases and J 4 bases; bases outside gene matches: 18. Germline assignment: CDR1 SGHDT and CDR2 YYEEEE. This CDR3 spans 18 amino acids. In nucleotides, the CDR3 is TGTGCCAGCAGCGTTTTGGTAGACAGGGGAAATAGCAGAGAGACCCAGTACTTC. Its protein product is CASSVLVDRGNSRETQYF.

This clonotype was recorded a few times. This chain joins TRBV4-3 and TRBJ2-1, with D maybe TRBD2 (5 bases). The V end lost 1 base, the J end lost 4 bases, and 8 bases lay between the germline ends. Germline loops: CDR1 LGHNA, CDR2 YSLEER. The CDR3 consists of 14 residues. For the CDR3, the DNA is TGCGCCAGCAGCCAAGGACTAACGTACAATGAGCAGTTCTTC. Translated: CASSQGLTYNEQFF.

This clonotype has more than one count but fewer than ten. CDR3 sequence: CASSFFGGQGDEQFF. The CDR3 coding sequence is TGTGCCAGCAGCTTCTTCGGGGGACAGGGAGATGAGCAGTTCTTC. The chain employs TRBV7-9 and TRBJ2-1, with 9 bases matching TRBD1. V dropped 3 bases and J dropped 8; count of bases not matched to a gene: 8. This CDR3 is 15 amino acids long. Germline assignment: CDR1 SEHNR and CDR2 FQNEAQ (reference sequence).

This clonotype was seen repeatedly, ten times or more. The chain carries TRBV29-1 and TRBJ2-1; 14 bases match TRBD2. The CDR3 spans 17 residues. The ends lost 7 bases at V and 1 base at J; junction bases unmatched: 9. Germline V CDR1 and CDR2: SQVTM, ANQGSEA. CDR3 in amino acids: CSAAGTSGSASYNEQFF. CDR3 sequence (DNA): TGCAGCGCTGCCGGGACTAGCGGGAGTGCGTCCTACAATGAGCAGTTCTTC.

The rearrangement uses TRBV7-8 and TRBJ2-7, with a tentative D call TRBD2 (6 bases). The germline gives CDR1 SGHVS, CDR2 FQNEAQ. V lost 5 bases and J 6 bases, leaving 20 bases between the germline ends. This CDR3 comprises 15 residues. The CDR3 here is CASSPGGGGQFEQYF. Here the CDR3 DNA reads TGTGCCAGCAGCCCAGGCGGAGGAGGGCAGTTCGAGCAGTACTTC. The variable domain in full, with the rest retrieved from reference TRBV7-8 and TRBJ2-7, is GAGVSQSPRYKVAKRGQDVALRCDPISGHVSLFWYQQALGQGPEFLTYFQNEAQLDKSGLPSDRFFAERPEGSVSTLKIQRTQQEDSAVYLCASSPGGGGQFEQYFGPGTRLTVT.

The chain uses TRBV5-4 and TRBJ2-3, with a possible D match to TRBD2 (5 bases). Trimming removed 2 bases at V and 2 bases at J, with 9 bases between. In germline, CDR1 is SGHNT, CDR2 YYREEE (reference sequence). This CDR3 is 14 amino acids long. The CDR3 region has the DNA TGTGCCAGCAGCTTTGTGACTAACACAGATACGCAGTATTTT. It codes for CASSFVTNTDTQYF.

CDR3 region: CASSPDFSYEQYF. The CDR3 DNA sequence: TGTGCCAGCAGCCCGGACTTCTCCTACGAGCAGTACTTC. V and J are TRBV7-2 and TRBJ2-7; a possible D gene is TRBD2 (5 bases). CDR1 and CDR2 from the germline V gene are SGHTA and FQGNSA. The V end was cut by 5 bases, the J end by 0 bases, with 8 bases between. The CDR3 length is 13 residues.

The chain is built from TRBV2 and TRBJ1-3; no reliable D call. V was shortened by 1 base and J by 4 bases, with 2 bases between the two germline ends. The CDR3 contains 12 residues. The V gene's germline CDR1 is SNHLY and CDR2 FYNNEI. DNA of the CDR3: TGTGCCAGCAGTGAAGGCGGAAACACCATATATTTT. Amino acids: CASSEGGNTIYF. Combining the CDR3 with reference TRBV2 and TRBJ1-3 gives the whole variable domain EPEVTQTPSHQVTQMGQEVILRCVPISNHLYFYWYRQILGQKVEFLVSFYNNEISEKSEIFDDQFSVERPDGSNFTLKIRSTKLEDSAMYFCASSEGGNTIYFGEGSWLTVV.

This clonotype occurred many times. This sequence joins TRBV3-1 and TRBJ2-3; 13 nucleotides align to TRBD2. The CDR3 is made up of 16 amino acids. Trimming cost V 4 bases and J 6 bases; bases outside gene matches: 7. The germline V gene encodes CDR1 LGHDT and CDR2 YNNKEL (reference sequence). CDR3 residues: CASSPGLAGMRDTQYF. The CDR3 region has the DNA TGTGCCAGCAGCCCGGGACTAGCGGGGATGAGGGATACGCAGTATTTT.

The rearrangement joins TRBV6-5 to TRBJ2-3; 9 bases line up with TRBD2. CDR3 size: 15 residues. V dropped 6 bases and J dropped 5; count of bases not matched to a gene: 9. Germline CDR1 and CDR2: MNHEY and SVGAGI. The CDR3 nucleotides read TGTGCCAGCAGATACGCGGGGGGGCGGGAAGATACGCAGTATTTT. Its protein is CASRYAGGREDTQYF.

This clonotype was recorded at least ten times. The chain's CDR3 is CASSHGTGGDTGELFF. DNA for the CDR3: TGTGCCAGCAGTCACGGGACAGGGGGAGACACCGGGGAGCTGTTTTTT. The chain carries TRBV12-3 or TRBV12-4 and TRBJ2-2; 11 bases agree with TRBD1. CDR3 length: 16 amino acids. V trimming: 5 bases; J trimming: 3 bases; junction bases outside the gene matches: 5.

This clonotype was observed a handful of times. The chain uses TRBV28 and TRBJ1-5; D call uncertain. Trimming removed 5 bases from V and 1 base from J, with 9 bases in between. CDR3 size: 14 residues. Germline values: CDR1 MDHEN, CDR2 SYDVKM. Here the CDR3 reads CASSPEQSNQPQHF. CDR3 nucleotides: TGTGCCAGCAGTCCCGAACAGAGCAATCAGCCCCAGCATTTT.

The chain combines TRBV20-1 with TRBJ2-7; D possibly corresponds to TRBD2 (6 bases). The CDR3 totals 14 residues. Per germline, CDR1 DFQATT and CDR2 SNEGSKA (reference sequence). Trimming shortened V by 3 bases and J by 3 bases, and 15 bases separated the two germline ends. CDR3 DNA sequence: TGCAGTGCTAGGCCACTTAGCGGAAGCTACGAGCAGTACTTC. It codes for CSARPLSGSYEQYF.

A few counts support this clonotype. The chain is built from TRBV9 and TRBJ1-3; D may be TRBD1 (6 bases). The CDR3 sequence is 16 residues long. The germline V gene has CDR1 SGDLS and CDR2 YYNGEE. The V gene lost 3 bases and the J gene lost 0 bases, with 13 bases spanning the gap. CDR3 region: CASSGWGGSSGNTIYF. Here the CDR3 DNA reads TGTGCCAGCAGCGGGTGGGGGGGCAGCTCTGGAAACACCATATATTTT.

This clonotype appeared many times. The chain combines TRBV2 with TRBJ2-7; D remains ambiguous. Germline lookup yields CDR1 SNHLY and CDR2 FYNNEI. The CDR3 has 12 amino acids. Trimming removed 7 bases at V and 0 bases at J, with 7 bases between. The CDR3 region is CASIGLSYEQYF. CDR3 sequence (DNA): TGTGCCAGCATCGGCCTCTCCTACGAGCAGTACTTC. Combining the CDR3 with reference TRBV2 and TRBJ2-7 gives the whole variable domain EPEVTQTPSHQVTQMGQEVILRCVPISNHLYFYWYRQILGQKVEFLVSFYNNEISEKSEIFDDQFSVERPDGSNFTLKIRSTKLEDSAMYFCASIGLSYEQYFGPGTRLTVT.

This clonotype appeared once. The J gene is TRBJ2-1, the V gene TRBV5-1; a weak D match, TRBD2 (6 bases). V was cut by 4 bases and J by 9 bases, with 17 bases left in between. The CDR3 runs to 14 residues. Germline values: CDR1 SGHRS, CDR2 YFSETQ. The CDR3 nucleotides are TGCGCCAGCAGCCGAGCGGGTCCAGCGGGTGAGCAGTTCTTC. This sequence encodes CASSRAGPAGEQFF.

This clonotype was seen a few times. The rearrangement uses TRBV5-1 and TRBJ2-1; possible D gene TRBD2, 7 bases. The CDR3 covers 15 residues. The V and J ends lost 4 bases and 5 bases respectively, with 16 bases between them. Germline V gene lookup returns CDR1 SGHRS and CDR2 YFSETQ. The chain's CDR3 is CASSPGGGRNNEQFF. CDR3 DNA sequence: TGCGCCAGCAGCCCTGGGGGGGGCCGGAACAATGAGCAGTTCTTC. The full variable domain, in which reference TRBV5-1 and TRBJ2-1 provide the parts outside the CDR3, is KAGVTQTPRYLIKTRGQQVTLSCSPISGHRSVSWYQQTPGQGLQFLFEYFSETQRNKGNFPGRFSGRQFSNSRSEMNVSTLELGDSALYLCASSPGGGRNNEQFFGPGTRLTVL.